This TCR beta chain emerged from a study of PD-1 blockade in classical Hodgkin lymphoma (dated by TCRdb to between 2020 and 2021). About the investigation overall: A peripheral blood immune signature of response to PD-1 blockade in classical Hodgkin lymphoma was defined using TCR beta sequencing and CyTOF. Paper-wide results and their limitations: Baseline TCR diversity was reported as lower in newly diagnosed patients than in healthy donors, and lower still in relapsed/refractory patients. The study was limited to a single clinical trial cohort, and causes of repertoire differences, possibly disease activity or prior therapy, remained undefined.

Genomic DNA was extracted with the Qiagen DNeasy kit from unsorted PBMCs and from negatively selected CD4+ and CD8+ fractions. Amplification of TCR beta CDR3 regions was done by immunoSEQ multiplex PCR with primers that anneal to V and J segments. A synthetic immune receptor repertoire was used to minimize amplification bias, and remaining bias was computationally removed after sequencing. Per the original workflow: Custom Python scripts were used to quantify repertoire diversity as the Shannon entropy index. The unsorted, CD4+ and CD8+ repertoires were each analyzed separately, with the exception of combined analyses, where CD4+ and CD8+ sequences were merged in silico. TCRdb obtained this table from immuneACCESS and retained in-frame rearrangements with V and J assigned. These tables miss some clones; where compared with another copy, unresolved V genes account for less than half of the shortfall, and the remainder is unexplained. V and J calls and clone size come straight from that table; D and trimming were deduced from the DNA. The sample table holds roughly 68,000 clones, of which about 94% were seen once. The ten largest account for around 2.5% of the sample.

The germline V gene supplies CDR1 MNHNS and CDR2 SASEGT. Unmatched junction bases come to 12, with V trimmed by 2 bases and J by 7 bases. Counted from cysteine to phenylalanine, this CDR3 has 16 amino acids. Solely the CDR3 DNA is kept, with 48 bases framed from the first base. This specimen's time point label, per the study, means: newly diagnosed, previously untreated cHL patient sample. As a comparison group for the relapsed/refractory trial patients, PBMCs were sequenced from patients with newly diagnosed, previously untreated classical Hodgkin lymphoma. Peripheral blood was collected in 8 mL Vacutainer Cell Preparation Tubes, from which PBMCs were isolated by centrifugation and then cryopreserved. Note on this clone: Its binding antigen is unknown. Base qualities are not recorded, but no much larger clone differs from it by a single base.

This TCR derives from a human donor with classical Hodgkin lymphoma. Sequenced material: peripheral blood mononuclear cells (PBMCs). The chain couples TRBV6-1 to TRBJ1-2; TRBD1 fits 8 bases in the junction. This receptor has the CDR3 CASSETGTGTSRGYTF. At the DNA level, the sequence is TGTGCCAGCAGTGAAACCGGGACAGGCACCTCTCGTGGCTACACCTTC.